These 5 T cell receptor beta chains originate from one sample sequenced in a study of patients and donors after allogeneic stem cell transplantation. TCRdb re-analysed the RT-PCR reads in MiXCR, keeping a single row per CDR3 protein. The sample yields 900,000 to 1,000,000 distinct CDR3 sequences, more than 15% seen once. Sequencing used blood, either unsorted or a sorted T cell fraction (not recorded which). The origin of the receptors is a human donor who was either an allogeneic HSCT recipient or a stem cell or donor lymphocyte infusion donor (not recorded which). It is not recorded whose cells these are; they may come from a transplant donor.

The chain joins TRBV6-1 to TRBJ2-7, with 12 positions matching TRBD2. Germline V gives CDR1 MNHNS, CDR2 SASEGT. V shed 6 bases, J shed 0 bases, and the junction held 9 bases outside the gene matches. The CDR3 consists of 17 residues. The CDR3 loop reads CASRRTSGVYSSYEQYF. The CDR3 DNA is TGTGCCAGCAGGAGGACTAGCGGGGTGTATAGCTCCTACGAGCAGTACTTC.

This clonotype was found once. The J gene is TRBJ1-2, the V gene TRBV29-1; D ambiguous. The germline V gene encodes CDR1 SQVTM and CDR2 ANQGSEA. V was trimmed by 0 bases and J by 1 base, leaving 9 bases between them. The CDR3 covers 14 residues. CDR3 in amino acids: CSVEELASNYGYTF. The CDR3 DNA is TGCAGCGTTGAAGAACTCGCCAGTAACTATGGCTACACCTTC. Looking up the rest from reference TRBV29-1 and TRBJ1-2 gives the full variable domain: SAVISQKPSRDICQRGTSLTIQCQVDSQVTMMFWYRQQPGQSLTLIATANQGSEATYESGFVIDKFPISRPNLTFSTLTVSNMSPEDSSIYLCSVEELASNYGYTFGSGTRLTVV.

This clonotype has ten or more counts. A read error may produce the germline difference seen at one junction end. The chain links TRBV5-1 to TRBJ2-1; TRBD2 agrees at 10 bases. This CDR3 region has 15 residues. Germline CDR1 SGHRS, CDR2 YFSETQ. The CDR3 DNA is TGTGCCAGCAGCCTAGGGACTAGCGCCTACAATGAGCAGTTCTTC. It specifies CASSLGTSAYNEQFF.

J is TRBJ2-3 and V is TRBV3-1; weak D call: TRBD2 (5 bases). Trimming shortened V by 3 bases and J by 2 bases, and 12 bases separated the two germline ends. The CDR3 extends over 15 amino acids. Germline assignment: CDR1 LGHDT and CDR2 YNNKEL (reference sequence). The CDR3 sequence: CASSHFGKYTDTQYF. CDR3 in DNA: TGTGCCAGCAGCCATTTCGGGAAGTACACAGATACGCAGTATTTT.

This clonotype was seen repeatedly, ten times or more. The chain recombines TRBV20-1 with TRBJ2-7; no clear D. In germline, CDR1 is DFQATT, CDR2 SNEGSKA (reference sequence). The CDR3 has 14 residues. Trimming shortened V by 4 bases and J by 0 bases, and 13 bases separated the two germline ends. As DNA, the CDR3 is TGCAGTGCTACTTATCTAGGAAGCTCCTACGAGCAGTACTTC. This sequence encodes CSATYLGSSYEQYF.